Sequencing of this TCR beta chain was carried out in a study of technical replicates of blood from several donors. The CDR3 runs 13 residues. TCRdb's table, derived via immunoSEQ multiplex PCR, lists solely in-frame clones and lacks some. The sample has approximately 74,000 clones, roughly 98% seen once. This chain links TRBV21-1 with TRBJ2-5; the table's TRBD2 call for D was not verified on the DNA. TRBV21-1 is described as a pseudogene. The receptor was isolated from a human donor in good health. The sequenced sample was T cells isolated from PBMCs. The CDR3, as DNA: TGTGCCAGCAGCAAAGACTCTCAAGAGACCCAGTACTTC. Encoded protein: CASSKDSQETQYF.